This is a list of T cell receptor beta chains from one sample in a study of T cells in Graves' hyperthyroidism and ophthalmopathy. TCRdb recomputed calls from the multiplex PCR reads with MiXCR, one row per CDR3 protein. Counted here are just under 750,000 distinct CDR3 sequences, roughly 32% occurring once; the ten biggest clones make up 31%. The sequencing input was blood. Receptor source: a woman aged 40 to 49 with Graves' hyperthyroidism. Both conserved end residues are trimmed from each CDR3.

TRBJ1-6 TRBV12-3/TRBV12-4 ASSLGQGLISPLH
TRBJ2-7 TRBV11-2 ASSPNRDSYEQY
TRBJ1-3 TRBV7-8 ASSTTPGQGFPVGNTIY
TRBJ2-7 TRBV5-1 ASSFDRSYEQY
TRBJ1-1 TRBV12-3/TRBV12-4 ASSLPGVTEAF
TRBJ1-1 TRBV10-1 ASSDDMANTEAF
TRBJ2-5 TRBV20-1 SASVWGVGPRYQETQY
TRBJ1-1 TRBV20-1 SAREQGGLAEAF
TRBJ2-2 TRBV2 ASSANPPGTGHTGELF
TRBJ1-2 TRBV28 ASSSGPSEGYGYT
TRBJ2-5 TRBV7-6 ASSLDPGLGETQY
TRBJ1-2 TRBV6-4 ASSDGGNYGHT
TRBJ2-7 TRBV2 ASTPSGTGPYEQY
TRBJ1-6 TRBV27 ASSYSAESYNSPLH
TRBJ1-1 TRBV5-1 ASSKGQGTEAF
TRBJ1-1 TRBV9 ASSAQGGRAEAF
TRBJ1-4 TRBV3-1 ASSQDRSSTNEKLF
TRBJ1-2 TRBV29-1 SVLLSGGYGYT
TRBJ1-3 TRBV29-1 SVDEPDSGNTIY
TRBJ1-1 TRBV7-2 ASSLAAGSTEAF
TRBJ2-2 TRBV3-1 ASSQRVGELF
TRBJ1-1 TRBV4-1 ASSQGRTRGNTEAF
TRBJ2-7 TRBV4-3 ASRRVVGQGDYEQY
TRBJ1-3 TRBV9 ASSVTSGAGNTIY
TRBJ2-7 TRBV20-1 SASFGQGGYEQY
TRBJ2-7 TRBV4-3 ASSQEWGREQY
TRBJ1-6 TRBV11-2 ASSLVVESPLH
TRBJ1-5 TRBV6-2/TRBV6-3 ASGRESNQPQH
TRBJ2-2 TRBV20-1 SANPFQASGELF
TRBJ1-1 TRBV7-2 ASSLVWPEAF
TRBJ1-1 TRBV2 ASSEPGTGLY
TRBJ1-5 TRBV28 ASRTLWGNQPQH
TRBJ2-5 TRBV20-1 SAPLGHYQETQY
TRBJ1-6 TRBV7-8 ASSLDRASSYNSPLH
TRBJ2-5 TRBV5-4 ASSQGGTDRETQY
TRBJ2-5 TRBV7-8 ATQREGTTDTQY
TRBJ1-6 TRBV9 ASSARGGGGKSSPLH
TRBJ2-7 TRBV29-1 SVGTGYEQY
TRBJ2-5 TRBV6-5 ASSDSPRGGKETQY
TRBJ1-2 TRBV12-3/TRBV12-4 ASSSLLDGYT
TRBJ2-5 TRBV16 ASSRPGRQETQY
TRBJ1-4 TRBV20-1 SAKRDEATNEKLF
TRBJ1-1 TRBV20-1 SARDRGRNTEAF
TRBJ1-1 TRBV7-9 ASSLVRGYTEAF
TRBJ2-2 TRBV9 ASGRTGRGTGELF
TRBJ1-2 TRBV29-1 SSLAGQGFYGYT
TRBJ1-4 TRBV7-2 ASSQSVGTAEKLF
TRBJ1-5 TRBV24-1 ATSGRTGTGGQPQH
TRBJ1-2 TRBV5-6 ASSEGQPGYGYT
TRBJ1-5 TRBV6-2/TRBV6-3 ASSYGGRANQPQH
TRBJ1-1 TRBV20-1 SASAAAPF
TRBJ1-5 TRBV2 ASSEEGSGNQPQH